This passage covers 20 T cell receptor beta chains from one sample sequenced in a study of CD8+CD57+ T cells in acquired aplastic anemia (dated by TCRdb to 2017 to 2018). TCRdb names Illumina HiSeq 2000 as the instrument used. Profiling of TCR beta VDJ combinations and CDR3 sequences used genomic DNA as the template. Using fastp at Q25 and MiXCR, TCRdb reprocessed the public reads and kept productive beta chains. Each record represents a unique CDR3 protein, reported with the most common genes and DNA among its rows. This sample comprises some 120,000 distinct CDR3 sequences, over 30% of them detected only once. The ten biggest clones cover approximately 2.6% of the sample. Patients chosen for sequencing had shown expansion of CD8+CD57+ cells by flow cytometry. The sequenced sample was sorted CD4+, CD8+, or CD8+CD57+ T cells (not recorded which) from PBMCs. These receptors were collected from a human donor with aplastic anemia.

This clonotype came up many times. The V gene is TRBV7-9, the J gene TRBJ2-1, with D perhaps matching TRBD2 (6 bases). V was trimmed by 6 bases and J by 2 bases, leaving 20 bases between them. The length of the CDR3 is 17 residues. In germline, CDR1 is SEHNR, CDR2 FQNEAQ (reference sequence). The CDR3 coding sequence is TGTGCCAGCAGTCAGAAGAGCTCGACTAGTCCCTACAATGAGCAGTTCTTC. As protein: CASSQKSSTSPYNEQFF. The full variable domain, with the rest looked up from reference TRBV7-9 and TRBJ2-1, is DTGVSQNPRHKITKRGQNVTFRCDPISEHNRLYWYRQTLGQGPEFLTYFQNEAQLEKSRLLSDRFSAERPKGSFSTLEIQRTEQGDSAMYLCASSQKSSTSPYNEQFFGPGTRLTVL.

On this clonotype: Sequence at one end of the junction differs from germline and may be a read error. The chain uses TRBV5-6 and TRBJ1-6, with D perhaps matching TRBD1 (6 bases). Germline CDR1 reads SGHDT; CDR2 reads YYEEEE. The CDR3 is made up of 15 amino acids. The DNA of the CDR3 is TGTGCCAGCACCCCGGGGGGCTCCTATAATTCACCTCTCCACTTT. It encodes CASTPGGSYNSPLHF.

This chain joins TRBV7-3 and TRBJ2-2; D call uncertain. Between the trimmed V and J ends, which lost 5 bases and 6 bases, there was a span of 10 bases. Per the germline V gene, CDR1 is SGHTA and CDR2 is FQGTGA. CDR3 size: 13 residues. CDR3 sequence: CASSTPDSGELFF. CDR3 DNA: TGTGCCAGCAGCACCCCCGACTCCGGGGAGCTGTTTTTT.

This clonotype was counted only a few times. The chain recombines TRBV6-1 with TRBJ2-7; D might be TRBD1 (5 bases). This CDR3 region has 15 residues. Germline CDR1 reads MNHNS; CDR2 reads SASEGT. Deletions cut 7 bases from V and 2 bases from J, with 18 bases between. The CDR3 DNA reads TGTGCCAGCACCGTGACAGTACTAATTCCCTACGAGCAGTACGTC. Translation: CASTVTVLIPYEQYV.

This clonotype appeared many times. The V call is TRBV5-8, the J call TRBJ2-7; no clear D. The CDR3 consists of 11 residues. CDR1 is SGHTS, CDR2 YDEGEE, per germline. The germline V and J ends were trimmed by 0 bases and 4 bases, with 2 bases remaining between them. This CDR3 is CASSLEYEQYF. The DNA for the CDR3 is TGTGCCAGCAGCTTGGAGTACGAGCAGTACTTC.

A word on this clonotype: A much larger clone lies one base from this, so it may be a read error. The chain couples TRBV5-4 to TRBJ2-7; TRBD2 aligns across 8 bases. The CDR3 is 19 amino acids. Germline CDR1 and CDR2: SGHNT and YYREEE (reference sequence). J lost 0 bases, V lost 0 bases, and 14 bases had no gene match. The CDR3 DNA reads TGTGCCAGCAGCTTGGGAGGGCCACAGGTAGCGGGGTTCTCCTACGAGCAGTACTTC. The encoded protein is CASSLGGPQVAGFSYEQYF.

This clonotype was picked up many times. This sequence joins TRBV6-2 or TRBV6-3 and TRBJ2-7, with D uncertain. The V gene's germline CDR1 is MNHEY and CDR2 SVGEGT. V was clipped by 4 bases and J by 1 base, with 5 bases between them. The CDR3 sequence is 12 residues long. CDR3 DNA: TGTGCCAGCAGTTTTCCATCCTACGAGCAGTACTTC. It specifies CASSFPSYEQYF.

This clonotype was seen repeatedly, ten times or more. The chain is built from TRBV10-1 and TRBJ1-1; D possibly corresponds to TRBD1 (5 bases). The CDR3 totals 15 residues. Germline V gives CDR1 WNHNN, CDR2 SYGVQD (reference sequence). The ends were cut back, 2 bases at V and 4 bases at J, with 14 bases in the middle. CDR3: CASSEAGGGSTEAFF. CDR3 coding DNA: TGCGCCAGCAGTGAGGCGGGGGGTGGCAGCACTGAAGCTTTCTTT.

This clonotype has ten or more counts. The chain recombines TRBV20-1 with TRBJ2-5, with 9 bases lining up with TRBD1. Germline V gene lookup returns CDR1 DFQATT and CDR2 SNEGSKA (reference sequence). Trimming took 6 bases from V and 4 from J; bases not matched to a gene: 12. The CDR3 sequence is 15 residues long. The CDR3 nucleotides read TGCAGTGCCACAGCTCTCGGGACAGGGAGAGAGACCCAGTACTTC. Its protein is CSATALGTGRETQYF.

This clonotype was picked up a small number of times. The chain combines TRBV18 with TRBJ2-2; D unclear. The CDR3 spans 14 residues. Trimming removed 6 bases from V and 7 bases from J, with 15 bases in between. Germline CDR1 reads KGHSH; CDR2 reads LQKENI. The CDR3 coding sequence is TGTGCCAGCTCTCTAAACGGCGGTGGCGGGGAGCTGTTTTTT. Translated: CASSLNGGGGELFF.

The J gene is TRBJ2-7, the V gene TRBV19; no reliable D call. CDR3 length: 14 residues. Germline-derived CDR1 and CDR2 are LNHDA and SQIVND (reference sequence). V lost 2 bases to trimming and J lost 5 bases, with 13 bases between them. The chain's CDR3 is CASSISGSLDEQYF. For the CDR3, the DNA is TGTGCCAGTAGTATAAGTGGCTCTTTGGACGAGCAGTACTTC.

The rearrangement links TRBV11-2 to TRBJ1-1; D remains unclear. CDR3 length: 12 residues. Germline values: CDR1 SGHAT, CDR2 FQNNGV. Deletions cut 5 bases from V and 10 bases from J, with 14 bases between. CDR3 region: CASSRVAMTAFF. CDR3 coding DNA: TGTGCCAGCAGCCGCGTAGCGATGACAGCTTTCTTT. Full variable domain (outside the CDR3, taken from reference TRBV11-2 and TRBJ1-1): EAGVAQSPRYKIIEKRQSVAFWCNPISGHATLYWYQQILGQGPKLLIQFQNNGVVDDSQLPKDRFSAERLKGVDSTLKIQPAKLEDSAVYLCASSRVAMTAFFGQGTRLTVV.

This clonotype was seen repeatedly, ten times or more. The chain combines TRBV10-3 with TRBJ1-1, with D maybe TRBD1 (5 bases). Germline assignment: CDR1 ENHRY and CDR2 SYGVKD. The CDR3 has 12 amino acids. Trimming took 8 bases from V and 2 from J, leaving 9 bases between them. The CDR3 nucleotides read TGTGCCATCGGGAGGGACAACACTGAAGCTTTCTTT. This encodes CAIGRDNTEAFF.

CDR3: CANPGLAYEQYF. The CDR3 DNA is TGCGCCAACCCAGGACTGGCCTACGAGCAGTACTTC. V usage is TRBV5-1 and J usage is TRBJ2-7, with D possibly matching TRBD2 (5 bases). The CDR3 has 12 amino acids. Per the germline V gene, CDR1 is SGHRS and CDR2 is YFSETQ. Trimming shortened V by 9 bases and J by 2 bases, and 12 bases separated the two germline ends.

This clonotype was seen only once. The CDR3 bases are TGTGCGGCGGTGGACTATGGCTACACCTTC. This gives the protein CAAVDYGYTF. The chain recombines TRBV2 with TRBJ1-2; D unclear. Per the germline V gene, CDR1 is SNHLY and CDR2 is FYNNEI. This CDR3 is built from 10 residues.

The chain uses TRBV29-1 and TRBJ2-5, with D possibly being TRBD2 (7 bases). V was shortened by 1 base and J by 10 bases, with 16 bases between the two germline ends. Germline-derived CDR1 and CDR2 are SQVTM and ANQGSEA. This CDR3 spans 13 amino acids. For the CDR3, the DNA is TGCAGCGTTGAAGTGGGGGGCGGGGGTGGCCAGTACTTC. Protein: CSVEVGGGGGQYF.

This clonotype was recorded at least ten times. V gene TRBV20-1 combines with J gene TRBJ1-1; weak D call: TRBD1 (5 bases). Germline CDR1 is DFQATT and CDR2 is SNEGSKA (reference sequence). Trimming took off 6 bases at V and 4 bases at J, with 9 bases between the two ends. The CDR3 extends over 11 amino acids. The CDR3 here is CSAPTATEAFF. The CDR3 coding sequence is TGCAGTGCGCCGACAGCCACTGAAGCTTTCTTT.

This sequence joins TRBV6-4 and TRBJ1-6; possibly TRBD1 for D (5 bases). Germline CDR1 MRHNA, CDR2 SNTAGT. The CDR3 has 14 amino acids. V shed 2 bases and J shed 8 bases, with 10 bases lying between them. CDR3 DNA sequence: TGTGCCAGCAGTGACAAGGGGTTCTATTCACCCCTCCACTTT. It yields the protein CASSDKGFYSPLHF.

In this sample, this clonotype turned up many times. The J gene is TRBJ2-3, the V gene TRBV9, with D perhaps TRBD1 (6 bases). This CDR3 spans 14 amino acids. V was pared by 0 bases and J by 6 bases, with 11 bases between. In germline, CDR1 is SGDLS, CDR2 YYNGEE. CDR3 bases: TGTGCCAGCAGCGTAGGAAACAGGGCCGATACGCAGTATTTT. Translated: CASSVGNRADTQYF.

The rearrangement uses TRBV5-1 and TRBJ1-4; TRBD1 matches 7 bases. V was clipped by 4 bases and J by 8 bases; unmatched bases: 8. CDR3 size: 14 residues. Germline-derived CDR1 and CDR2 are SGHRS and YFSETQ. The CDR3 spells CASSARQGGEKLFF. The CDR3, as DNA: TGCGCCAGCAGCGCGCGACAGGGAGGAGAAAAACTGTTTTTT.